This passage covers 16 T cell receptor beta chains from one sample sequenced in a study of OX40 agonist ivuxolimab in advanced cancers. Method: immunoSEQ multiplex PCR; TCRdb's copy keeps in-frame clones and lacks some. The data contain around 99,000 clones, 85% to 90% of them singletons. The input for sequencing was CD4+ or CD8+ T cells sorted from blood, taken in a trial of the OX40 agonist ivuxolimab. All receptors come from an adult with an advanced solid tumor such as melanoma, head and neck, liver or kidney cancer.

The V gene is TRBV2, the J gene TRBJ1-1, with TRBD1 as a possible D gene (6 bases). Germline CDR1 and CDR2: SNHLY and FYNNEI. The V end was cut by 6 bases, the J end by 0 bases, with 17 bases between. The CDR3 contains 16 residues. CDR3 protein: CASRFSDSYLNTEAFF. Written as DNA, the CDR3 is TGTGCCAGCAGATTTTCGGACAGCTACTTGAACACTGAAGCTTTCTTT.

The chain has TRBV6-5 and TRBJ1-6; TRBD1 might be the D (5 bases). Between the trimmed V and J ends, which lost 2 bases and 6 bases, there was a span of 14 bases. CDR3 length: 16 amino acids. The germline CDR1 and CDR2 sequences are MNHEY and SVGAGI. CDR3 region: CASSYTLGRPNSPLHF. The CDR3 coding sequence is TGTGCCAGCAGTTACACGTTGGGACGGCCTAATTCACCCCTCCACTTT.

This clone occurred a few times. The CDR3 DNA sequence: TGTGCCACCACGTTGGGACAGGGGTTGGATGAGCAGTTCTTC. Translated, it gives CATTLGQGLDEQFF. The chain employs TRBV6-5 and TRBJ2-1, with 10 bases matching TRBD1. The CDR3 runs to 14 residues. In germline, CDR1 is MNHEY, CDR2 SVGAGI. Trimming took 10 bases from V and 8 from J; bases not matched to a gene: 11.

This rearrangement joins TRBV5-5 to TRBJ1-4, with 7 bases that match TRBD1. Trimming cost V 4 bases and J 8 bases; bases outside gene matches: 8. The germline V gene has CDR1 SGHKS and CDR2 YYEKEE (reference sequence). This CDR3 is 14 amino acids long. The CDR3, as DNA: TGTGCCAGCAGCGGGGACAGCGTATCCGAAAAACTGTTTTTT. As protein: CASSGDSVSEKLFF.

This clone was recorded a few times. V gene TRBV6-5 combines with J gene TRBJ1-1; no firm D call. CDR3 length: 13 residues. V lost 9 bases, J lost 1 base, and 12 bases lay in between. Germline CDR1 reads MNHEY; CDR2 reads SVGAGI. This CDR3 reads CASERTQNTEAFF. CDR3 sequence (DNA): TGTGCCAGTGAACGGACGCAGAACACTGAAGCTTTCTTT.

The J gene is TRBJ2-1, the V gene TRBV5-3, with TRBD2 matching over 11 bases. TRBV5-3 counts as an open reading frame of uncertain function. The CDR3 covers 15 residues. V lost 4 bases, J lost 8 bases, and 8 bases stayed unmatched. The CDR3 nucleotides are TGTGCCAGAAGCCCAACTAGCGGGAGTTTACATGAGCAGTTCTTC. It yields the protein CARSPTSGSLHEQFF.

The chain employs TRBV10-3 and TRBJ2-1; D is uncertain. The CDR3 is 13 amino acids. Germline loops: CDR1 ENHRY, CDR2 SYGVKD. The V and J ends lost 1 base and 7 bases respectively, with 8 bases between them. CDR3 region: CAISELGSNEQFF. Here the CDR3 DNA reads TGTGCCATCAGTGAGTTGGGCTCGAATGAGCAGTTCTTC.

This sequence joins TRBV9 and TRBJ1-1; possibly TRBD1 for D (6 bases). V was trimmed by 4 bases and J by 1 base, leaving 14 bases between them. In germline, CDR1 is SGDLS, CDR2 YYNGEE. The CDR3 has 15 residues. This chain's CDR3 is CASSSGHLSNTEAFF. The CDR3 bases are TGTGCCAGCAGCTCGGGACACCTATCGAACACTGAAGCTTTCTTT.

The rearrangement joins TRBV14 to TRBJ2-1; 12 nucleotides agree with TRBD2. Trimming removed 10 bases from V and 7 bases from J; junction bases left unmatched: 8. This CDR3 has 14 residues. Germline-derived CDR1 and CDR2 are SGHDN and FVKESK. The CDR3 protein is CATRLAGVGNEQFF. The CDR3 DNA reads TGTGCCACGAGACTAGCGGGAGTAGGTAATGAGCAGTTCTTC.

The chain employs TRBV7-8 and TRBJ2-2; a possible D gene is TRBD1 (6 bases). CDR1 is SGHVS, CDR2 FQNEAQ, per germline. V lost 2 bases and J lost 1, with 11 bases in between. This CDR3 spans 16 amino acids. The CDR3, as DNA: TGTGCCAGCAGCTTAACTCCACAGGGGAACACCGGGGAGCTGTTTTTT. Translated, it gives CASSLTPQGNTGELFF.

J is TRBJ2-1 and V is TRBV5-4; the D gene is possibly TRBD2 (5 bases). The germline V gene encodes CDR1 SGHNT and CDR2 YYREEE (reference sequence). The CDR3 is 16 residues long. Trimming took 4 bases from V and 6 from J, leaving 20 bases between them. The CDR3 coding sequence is TGTGCCAGCAGCCCTCAGCCCCAACTAGTGGGCAATGAGCAGTTCTTC. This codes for CASSPQPQLVGNEQFF.

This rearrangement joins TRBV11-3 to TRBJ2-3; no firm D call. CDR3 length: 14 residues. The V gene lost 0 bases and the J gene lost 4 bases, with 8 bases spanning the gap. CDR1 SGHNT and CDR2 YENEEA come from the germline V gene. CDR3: CASSLDRGADTQYF. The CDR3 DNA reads TGTGCCAGCAGCTTAGATCGCGGAGCAGATACGCAGTATTTT.

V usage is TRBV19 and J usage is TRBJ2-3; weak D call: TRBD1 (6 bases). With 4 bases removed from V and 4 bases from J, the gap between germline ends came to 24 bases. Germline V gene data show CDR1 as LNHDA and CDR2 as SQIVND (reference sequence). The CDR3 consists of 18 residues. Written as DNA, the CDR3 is TGTGCCAGTAGTACCCGGTCCCCGGACCAGGGGTCAGCAGATACGCAGTATTTT. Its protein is CASSTRSPDQGSADTQYF.

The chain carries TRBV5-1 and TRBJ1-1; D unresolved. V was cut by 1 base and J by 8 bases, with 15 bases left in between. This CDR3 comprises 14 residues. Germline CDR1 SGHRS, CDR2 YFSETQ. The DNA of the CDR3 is TGCGCCAGCAGCTTGTTCCCTGGGCAAGCGGAAGCTTTCTTT. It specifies CASSLFPGQAEAFF.

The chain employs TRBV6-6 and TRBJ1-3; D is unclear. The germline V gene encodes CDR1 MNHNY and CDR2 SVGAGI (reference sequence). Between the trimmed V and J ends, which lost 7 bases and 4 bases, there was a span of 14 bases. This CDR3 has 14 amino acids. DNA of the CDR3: TGTGCCAGCACGGCGAGTAAGGAGGGAAACACCATATATTTT. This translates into CASTASKEGNTIYF.

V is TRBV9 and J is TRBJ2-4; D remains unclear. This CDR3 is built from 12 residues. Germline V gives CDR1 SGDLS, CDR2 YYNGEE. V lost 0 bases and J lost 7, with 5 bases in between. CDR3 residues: CASSVDANIQYF. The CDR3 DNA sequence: TGTGCCAGCAGCGTAGACGCCAACATTCAGTACTTC.